This T cell receptor beta chain was found in a study of blood T cell repertoires in COVID-19. This clone was seen more than once but under ten times. CDR1 MNHEY and CDR2 SVGAGI come from the germline V gene. The CDR3 extends over 15 amino acids. Deletions cut 6 bases from V and 3 bases from J, with 15 bases between. Those who participated ranged in age from roughly 18 to 95 years and resided in about two dozen US areas. Clinical history reported by participants formed the basis on which cohorts were assigned. Authors' methods: Estimated nucleated cell counts came from reference gene primer amplification. Using immunoSEQ multiplex PCR, the repertoire was profiled, and TCRdb retains in-frame clones only, with some absent. V, J and clone size are taken as reported in that table, and D and trimming were inferred from the DNA itself. The data contain 300,000 or so clones, just over 85% of them singletons.

Source material: PBMCs or T cells enriched from blood (not recorded which). This TCR derives from a woman between 40 and 50 years old with acute COVID-19. The J gene is TRBJ1-5, the V gene TRBV6-5; TRBD1 might be the D (5 bases). The CDR3 reads CASRHPGLLNQPQHF. Written as DNA, the CDR3 is TGTGCCAGCAGGCATCCGGGACTGCTCAATCAGCCCCAGCATTTT.